Listed here is a single TCR beta chain. The antigen is unknown. TCRdb's copy holds only in-frame clones and misses some; the assay was immunoSEQ multiplex PCR. Here the sample spans 120,000 to 150,000 clones, nearly 90% being singletons. This specimen belongs to a study of T cell responses to AZD1222 COVID-19 vaccine. Study at large: Second doses at about 4 or about 12 weeks were pooled.

Findings and limits, study-wide: Only a handful of AZD1222 recipients, more than 5 in all, had baseline seropositivity. Females outnumbered males among donors, who were mostly white British; clonal diversity was possibly underestimated.

The germline gives CDR1 LGHDT, CDR2 YNNKEL (reference sequence). This CDR3 region has 14 residues. V lost 0 bases to trimming and J lost 6 bases, with 11 bases between them. The sequence was obtained from an adult in good health. This chain uses TRBV3-1 (or the pseudogene TRBV3-2) with TRBJ1-1, with no clear D. This sample comprised peripheral blood, obtained on day 0 of AZD1222 vaccination. Here the CDR3 reads CASSQETSLPEAFF. Here the CDR3 DNA reads TGTGCCAGCAGCCAAGAGACGAGCCTCCCTGAAGCTTTCTTT.